One sample yielded the 25 T cell receptor beta chains listed below, sequenced in a study of vaccination and CD4 T cells after COVID-19. TCRdb re-analysed the PCR reads in MiXCR, keeping a single row per CDR3 protein. The profile shows 25,000 to 30,000 distinct CDR3 sequences, approximately 51% of them singletons. The time point is: late sampling 161 to 241 days after vaccination in three convalescent patients. Here the sequenced sample was CD4+ T cells from blood, taken about 7 months after SARS-CoV-2 vaccination. The receptors stem from a human donor who had recovered from COVID-19.

The chain's CDR3 is CASSPITGSAHSGNTIYF. CDR3 DNA sequence: TGTGCCAGCAGCCCGATTACGGGGTCAGCCCACTCTGGAAACACCATATATTTT. The chain links TRBV7-9 to TRBJ1-3; D unresolved. Trimming cost V 5 bases and J 0 bases, with 20 bases left between them. The germline CDR1 and CDR2 sequences are SEHNR and FQNEAQ (reference sequence). The CDR3 loop spans 18 amino acids.

The chain employs TRBV21-1 and TRBJ1-1. TRBV21-1 is a recognized pseudogene. The CDR3 is made up of 15 amino acids. The CDR3 coding sequence is TGTGCCAGCAGCATATACCTCACCCCAGGACCCGAAGCTTTCTTT. Amino acid sequence: CASSIYLTPGPEAFF.

This clonotype was observed a handful of times. This sequence joins TRBV7-6 and TRBJ1-1, with 9 positions matching TRBD1. The length of the CDR3 is 14 residues. Losses at the gene ends were 6 bases for V and 4 bases for J; bases not matched to a gene: 6. The V gene's germline CDR1 is SGHVS and CDR2 FNYEAQ. The CDR3 region has the DNA TGTGCCAGCAGATCGACAGGGGGAGGCACTGAAGCTTTCTTT. It encodes CASRSTGGGTEAFF.

This chain uses TRBV29-1 with TRBJ2-3; D may correspond to TRBD1 or TRBD2 (5 bases each). Trimming took off 6 bases at V and 2 bases at J, with 15 bases between the two ends. The CDR3 covers 14 residues. The germline V gene encodes CDR1 SQVTM and CDR2 ANQGSEA. For the CDR3, the DNA is TGCAGCGTAAGGGACCGTTGGGACACAGATACGCAGTATTTT. Its protein is CSVRDRWDTDTQYF.

The sample holds a few counts of this clonotype. The rearrangement links TRBV28 to TRBJ1-2, with a possible D match to TRBD1 (6 bases). The ends were cut back, 6 bases at V and 3 bases at J, with 14 bases in the middle. The CDR3 has 14 amino acids. The germline gives CDR1 MDHEN, CDR2 SYDVKM. The CDR3 protein is CASRLPGHHYGYTF. DNA of the CDR3: TGTGCCAGCAGGCTCCCGGGACACCACTATGGCTACACCTTC.

The chain has TRBV14 and TRBJ1-6, with D uncertain. Germline CDR1 reads SGHDN; CDR2 reads FVKESK. Trimming shortened V by 4 bases and J by 7 bases, and 11 bases separated the two germline ends. This CDR3 contains 14 residues. CDR3 DNA: TGTGCCAGCAGCCGAAGCCAGGAGAATTCACCCCTCCACTTT. Its translation: CASSRSQENSPLHF.

V and J are TRBV28 and TRBJ1-6, with D uncertain. CDR3 size: 15 residues. V gave up 0 bases and J gave up 6 bases, with 9 bases separating them. Germline CDR1 and CDR2: MDHEN and SYDVKM. The CDR3 protein is CASSLWAGTNSPLHF. Written as DNA, the CDR3 is TGTGCCAGCAGTTTATGGGCGGGAACTAATTCACCCCTCCACTTT.

This clonotype came up a few times. V usage is TRBV7-8 and J usage is TRBJ2-7; possibly TRBD2 for D (5 bases). V was shortened by 1 base and J by 2 bases, with 18 bases between the two germline ends. From germline, CDR1 is SGHVS and CDR2 FQNEAQ. The CDR3 consists of 17 residues. CDR3 nucleotides: TGTGCCAGCAGCTTAGGAATCGCTGGCGTCGGGGCCTACGAGCAGTACTTC. Translating it yields CASSLGIAGVGAYEQYF.

The J gene is TRBJ1-1, the V gene TRBV28; D call uncertain. This CDR3 has 14 amino acids. The V end lost 3 bases, the J end lost 1 base, and 9 bases lay between the germline ends. Germline values: CDR1 MDHEN, CDR2 SYDVKM. The CDR3 region is CASSFQSRNTEAFF. The CDR3 DNA is TGTGCCAGCAGTTTCCAGAGCCGGAACACTGAAGCTTTCTTT.

This clonotype was counted a few times. The CDR3 DNA reads TGTGCCAGCAACATCGGGGGCAGCGATGGCACTGAAGCTTTCTTT. Its protein is CASNIGGSDGTEAFF. The V call is TRBV6-1, the J call TRBJ1-1, with TRBD1 as a possible D gene (6 bases). This CDR3 is built from 15 residues. Germline CDR1 MNHNS, CDR2 SASEGT. Trimming left V 7 bases short and J 4 bases short, with 19 bases between.

The chain couples TRBV7-9 to TRBJ1-2; 8 bases match TRBD1. Germline CDR1 is SEHNR and CDR2 is FQNEAQ (reference sequence). The CDR3 contains 13 residues. The junction had 4 bases not matched to a gene; V was cut back by 5 bases and J by 5 bases. The CDR3 DNA sequence: TGTGCCAGCAGCCTGGACAGGGAGTATGGCTACACCTTC. Translation: CASSLDREYGYTF.

This clonotype was detected once. V gene TRBV27 combines with J gene TRBJ2-7, with 9 bases fitting TRBD1. Looked up from germline, CDR1 is MNHEY and CDR2 is SMNVEV (reference sequence). Losses at the gene ends were 5 bases for V and 6 bases for J; bases not matched to a gene: 5. CDR3 length: 13 amino acids. This CDR3 reads CASSLGTGFEQYF. CDR3 nucleotides: TGTGCCAGCAGTCTAGGGACAGGGTTCGAGCAGTACTTC.

This chain uses TRBV7-9 with TRBJ2-1, with D perhaps being TRBD1 or TRBD2 (6 bases each). The CDR3 consists of 15 residues. The germline V gene has CDR1 SEHNR and CDR2 FQNEAQ (reference sequence). V was clipped by 6 bases and J by 6 bases, with 18 bases between them. In DNA form, the CDR3 reads TGTGCCAGCAGTGACACCTCGACGGGGGCCAATGAGCAGTTCTTC. Translation gives CASSDTSTGANEQFF. The complete variable domain, with remaining parts taken from reference TRBV7-9 and TRBJ2-1, reads DTGVSQNPRHKITKRGQNVTFRCDPISEHNRLYWYRQTLGQGPEFLTYFQNEAQLEKSRLLSDRFSAERPKGSFSTLEIQRTEQGDSAMYLCASSDTSTGANEQFFGPGTRLTVL.

V gene TRBV28 combines with J gene TRBJ2-7; 9 bases fit TRBD1. The ends lost 3 bases at V and 4 bases at J; junction bases unmatched: 1. The length of the CDR3 is 13 residues. Looked up from germline, CDR1 is MDHEN and CDR2 is SYDVKM. CDR3 coding DNA: TGTGCCAGCAGTTTTGGACAGGGGTACGAGCAGTACTTC. Protein sequence: CASSFGQGYEQYF.

V usage is TRBV6-5 and J usage is TRBJ2-7; D unresolved. Germline lookup yields CDR1 MNHEY and CDR2 SVGAGI. The V gene lost 4 bases and the J gene lost 3 bases, with 7 bases spanning the gap. The CDR3 spans 12 residues. The CDR3 is CASSSMFYEQYF. CDR3 nucleotide sequence: TGTGCCAGCAGTTCGATGTTCTACGAGCAGTACTTC.

The rearrangement uses TRBV7-3 and TRBJ2-6, with TRBD1 matching 7 bases. CDR3 length: 18 residues. Germline V lookup: CDR1 SGHTA, CDR2 FQGTGA. The V and J ends lost 5 bases and 0 bases, in that order; junction bases with no gene match: 10. The CDR3 coding sequence is TGTGCCAGCAGCGTGACAGGGATCACTTACTCTGGGGCCAACGTCCTGACTTTC. Its translation: CASSVTGITYSGANVLTF.

The rearrangement uses TRBV20-1 and TRBJ2-7, with 8 nucleotides matching TRBD1. The CDR3 totals 15 residues. The germline CDR1 and CDR2 sequences are DFQATT and SNEGSKA (reference sequence). V trimming: 5 bases; J trimming: 3 bases; junction bases outside the gene matches: 12. The CDR3 here is CSAAVVSRGLYEQYF. CDR3 DNA: TGCAGTGCTGCGGTCGTGAGCAGGGGGCTCTACGAGCAGTACTTC.

The table lists this clonotype with a few counts. The CDR3 DNA sequence: TGTGCCAGCTTGGGGCCGCTGGGCACTGAAGCTTTCTTT. Encoded protein: CASLGPLGTEAFF. This chain links TRBV25-1 with TRBJ1-1; the D gene is possibly TRBD1 (5 bases). This CDR3 region has 13 residues. Per the germline V gene, CDR1 is MGHDK and CDR2 is SYGVNS. V was clipped by 8 bases and J by 4 bases, with 14 bases between them.

Only a few counts were recorded for this clonotype. The chain employs TRBV25-1 and TRBJ2-5, with 9 bases matching TRBD2. V dropped 6 bases and J dropped 0; count of bases not matched to a gene: 8. Germline V gives CDR1 MGHDK, CDR2 SYGVNS. The CDR3 extends over 16 amino acids. The CDR3: CASSPRLADYQETQYF. Here the CDR3 DNA reads TGTGCCAGCAGCCCAAGACTAGCGGACTACCAAGAGACCCAGTACTTC. The full variable domain, completed using reference TRBV25-1 and TRBJ2-5, is EADIYQTPRYLVIGTGKKITLECSQTMGHDKMYWYQQDPGMELHLIHYSYGVNSTEKGDLSSESTVSRIRTEHFPLTLESARPSHTSQYLCASSPRLADYQETQYFGPGTRLLVL.

Only a few counts were recorded for this clonotype. The V and J genes are TRBV24-1 and TRBJ2-1; 11 nucleotides line up with TRBD2. Germline V CDR1 and CDR2: KGHDR, SFDVKD. V shed 3 bases, J shed 7 bases, and the junction held 7 bases outside the gene matches. CDR3 size: 16 residues. The CDR3 DNA reads as TGTGCCACCAGTGATCACCGACTAGCGGGGCGTAATGAGCAGTTCTTC. Its protein product is CATSDHRLAGRNEQFF.

V is TRBV20-1 and J is TRBJ1-1; 10 nucleotides line up with TRBD1. This CDR3 contains 14 residues. Germline assignment: CDR1 DFQATT and CDR2 SNEGSKA (reference sequence). The V gene end was trimmed by 5 bases and the J gene end by 5 bases; junction bases not matched to a gene: 8. The CDR3 loop reads CSAYRQGARTEAFF. CDR3 sequence (DNA): TGCAGTGCTTACAGACAGGGGGCGAGGACTGAAGCTTTCTTT.

The chain uses TRBV7-2 and TRBJ2-2; D might be TRBD2 (6 bases). The CDR3 covers 16 residues. Germline V gene data show CDR1 as SGHTA and CDR2 as FQGNSA. The V gene lost 2 bases and the J gene lost 1 base, with 11 bases spanning the gap. The chain's CDR3 is CASSLNGGRNTGELFF. DNA of the CDR3: TGTGCCAGCAGCTTAAATGGGGGGAGGAACACCGGGGAGCTGTTTTTT.

This chain links TRBV19 with TRBJ1-2; D possibly corresponds to TRBD1 (6 bases). CDR1 and CDR2 (germline): LNHDA, SQIVND (reference sequence). The V gene lost 6 bases and the J gene lost 8 bases, with 19 bases spanning the gap. The CDR3 runs 14 residues. CDR3 region: CASSLRGGQGGYTF. The CDR3 coding sequence is TGTGCCAGTAGCCTCCGGGGGGGACAAGGAGGCTACACCTTC.

The chain recombines TRBV10-1 with TRBJ2-5; TRBD2 aligns across 9 bases. The CDR3 is 15 amino acids. From germline, CDR1 is WNHNN and CDR2 SYGVQD (reference sequence). After removal of 4 bases from V and 2 bases from J, the junction contained 5 bases not matched to a gene. CDR3 nucleotides: TGCGCCAGCAGTGGTAGCGGGAGAAGTCAAGAGACCCAGTACTTC. It is translated as CASSGSGRSQETQYF.

This clonotype is judged medium-sized. This chain connects TRBV6-1 to TRBJ2-5, with 10 bases matching TRBD2. In germline, CDR1 is MNHNS, CDR2 SASEGT. With V trimmed by 3 bases and J by 2 bases, 3 bases remained unmatched. The CDR3 runs 15 residues. Written as DNA, the CDR3 is TGTGCCAGCAGTGATTTAGCGGGAGGACAAGAGACCCAGTACTTC. This codes for CASSDLAGGQETQYF.